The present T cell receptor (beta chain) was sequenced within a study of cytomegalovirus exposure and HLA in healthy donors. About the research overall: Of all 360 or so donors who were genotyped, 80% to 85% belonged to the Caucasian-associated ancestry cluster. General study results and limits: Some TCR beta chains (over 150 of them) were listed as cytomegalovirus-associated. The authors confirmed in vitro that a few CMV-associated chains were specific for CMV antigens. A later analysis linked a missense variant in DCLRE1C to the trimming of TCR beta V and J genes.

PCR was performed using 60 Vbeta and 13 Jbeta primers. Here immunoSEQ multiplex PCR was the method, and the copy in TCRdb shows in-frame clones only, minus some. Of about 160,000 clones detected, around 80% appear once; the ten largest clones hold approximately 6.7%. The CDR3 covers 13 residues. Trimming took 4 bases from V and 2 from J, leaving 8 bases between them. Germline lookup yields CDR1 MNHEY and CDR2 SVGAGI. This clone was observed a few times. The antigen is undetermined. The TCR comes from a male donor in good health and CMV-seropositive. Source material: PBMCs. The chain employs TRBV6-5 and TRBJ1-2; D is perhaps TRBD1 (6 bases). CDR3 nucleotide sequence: TGTGCCAGCAGTTCGACAGGCAACTATGGCTACACCTTC. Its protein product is CASSSTGNYGYTF.